These T cell receptor beta chains were read from a single sample in a study of T cell responses to AZD1222 COVID-19 vaccine. This table comes from immunoSEQ multiplex PCR, and its TCRdb copy is limited to in-frame clones, with some not included. The table has approximately 94,000 clones, about 83% seen once. Sequencing was performed on peripheral blood, taken on day 0 of AZD1222 vaccination. All receptors come from an adult in good health. CDR3s include the opening cysteine and the closing phenylalanine or tryptophan. A D gene is named only where the DNA matches it firmly. For some rows the clone size is stated as once, few or many, or as a class when expanded; others skip it.

D gene,clone size,J gene,V gene,CDR3 protein,CDR3 DNA
-,-,TRBJ2-1,TRBV18,CASSPLMGPPRGHEQFF,TGTGCCAGCTCACCTCTTATGGGACCACCTCGCGGCCATGAGCAGTTCTTC
TRBD1,-,TRBJ1-5,TRBV19,CASRDRHNSNQPQHF,TGTGCCAGTAGGGACAGGCACAATAGCAATCAGCCCCAGCATTTT
-,-,TRBJ2-1,TRBV7-2,CASSFIADLSYNEQFF,TGTGCCAGCAGCTTCATAGCGGACCTATCCTACAATGAGCAGTTCTTC
-,once,TRBJ2-7,TRBV19,CAVGGDYEQYF,TGTGCCGTAGGAGGGGACTACGAGCAGTACTTC
-,-,TRBJ2-3,TRBV7-9,CASSSEVPLSTQYF,TGTGCCAGCAGCTCAGAGGTCCCCTTAAGTACGCAGTATTTT
-,-,TRBJ1-4,TRBV3-1/TRBV3-2,CASSQEGIPATNEKLFF,TGTGCCAGCAGCCAAGAAGGGATCCCGGCAACTAATGAAAAACTGTTTTTT
TRBD1,-,TRBJ1-2,TRBV19,CASSLGQGAGYTF,TGTGCCAGTAGTCTTGGACAGGGGGCGGGCTACACCTTC
-,once,TRBJ1-2,TRBV5-6,CASSLWTAHQSSYGYTF,TGTGCCAGCAGCTTATGGACAGCCCACCAATCCTCCTATGGCTACACCTTC
-,-,TRBJ1-1,TRBV5-6,CASSPTGGPGEAFF,TGTGCCAGCAGCCCCACCGGGGGGCCAGGGGAAGCTTTCTTT
-,-,TRBJ1-1,TRBV7-8,CASTLSGMNTEAFF,TGTGCCAGCACCCTGAGTGGAATGAACACTGAAGCTTTCTTT
-,-,TRBJ1-2,TRBV5-4,CASSSTGDGYTF,TGTGCCAGCAGCTCTACAGGAGATGGCTACACCTTC
-,few,TRBJ1-6,TRBV7-2,CASSLEQGRYSPLHF,TGTGCCAGCAGCCTCGAACAGGGCCGATATTCACCCCTCCACTTT
-,-,TRBJ2-5,TRBV7-9,CASSPATMETQYF,TGTGCCAGCAGCCCCGCGACGATGGAGACCCAGTACTTC
-,-,TRBJ1-1,TRBV6-5,CASRAGLANTEAFF,TGTGCCAGCAGAGCCGGTTTGGCGAACACTGAAGCTTTCTTT
TRBD1,-,TRBJ1-5,TRBV5-5,CASSPQGAIYQPQHF,TGTGCCAGCTCCCCCCAGGGGGCCATATATCAGCCCCAGCATTTT
TRBD1,few,TRBJ1-5,TRBV5-4,CASSMDRGQDQPQHF,TGTGCCAGCTCGATGGACAGGGGGCAGGATCAGCCCCAGCATTTT
-,-,TRBJ2-7,TRBV7-9,CASSTFDGGTGGGPGVHEQYF,TGTGCCAGCAGCACCTTCGACGGGGGGACAGGAGGGGGCCCCGGCGTACACGAGCAGTACTTC
-,-,TRBJ2-7,TRBV2,CASSVLQIYEQYF,TGTGCCAGCAGTGTGCTCCAGATCTACGAGCAGTACTTC
TRBD1,-,TRBJ1-2,TRBV10-3,CAISGGQGDPGYTF,TGTGCCATCAGTGGGGGACAGGGGGATCCTGGCTACACCTTC
TRBD2,-,TRBJ2-3,TRBV5-1,CASSLGSSGGTDTQYF,TGCGCCAGCAGCTTGGGTTCTAGCGGGGGCACAGATACGCAGTATTTT
TRBD1,-,TRBJ1-5,TRBV19,CASRTGASNQPQHF,TGTGCCAGTAGGACAGGGGCAAGCAATCAGCCCCAGCATTTT
-,-,TRBJ1-2,TRBV18,CASLDGSNYGYTF,TGTGCCAGCCTCGACGGCAGTAACTATGGCTACACCTTC
-,-,TRBJ2-7,TRBV4-3,CASSQVKGSSHEQYF,TGCGCCAGCAGCCAAGTAAAGGGTTCGTCGCACGAGCAGTACTTC
-,-,TRBJ2-7,TRBV29-1,CSVVLWTPQPYEQYF,TGCAGCGTAGTACTCTGGACCCCCCAGCCCTACGAGCAGTACTTC
-,-,TRBJ1-2,TRBV28,CASSLHPSNYGYTF,TGTGCCAGCAGTCTCCATCCATCTAACTATGGCTACACCTTC
-,-,TRBJ2-2,TRBV21-1,CASSKVHRGQRGELFF,TGTGCCAGCAGCAAAGTCCACAGGGGGCAACGCGGGGAGCTGTTTTTT
-,-,TRBJ1-1,TRBV28,CASSLLSRSIVTEAFF,TGTGCCAGCAGTTTGTTGTCCCGTTCGATCGTGACTGAAGCTTTCTTT
-,once,TRBJ2-7,TRBV11-2,CASSLRGTEVYEQYF,TGTGCCAGCAGCCTCCGGGGGACGGAAGTCTACGAGCAGTACTTC
-,-,TRBJ1-2,TRBV19,CASSSVGGAYGYTF,TGTGCCAGTAGTAGTGTCGGGGGGGCCTATGGCTACACCTTC
-,-,TRBJ2-3,TRBV4-1,CASSQVQKRSTDTQYF,TGCGCCAGCAGCCAAGTGCAAAAGCGGAGCACAGATACGCAGTATTTT
-,-,TRBJ1-6,TRBV10-2,CASSEGGTGSPLHF,TGCGCCAGCAGTGAGGGAGGGACTGGTTCACCCCTCCACTTT
-,-,TRBJ1-4,TRBV28,CASSFVGKGDEKLFF,TGTGCCAGCAGTTTCGTCGGTAAGGGGGATGAAAAACTGTTTTTT
-,-,TRBJ2-3,TRBV6-6,CASEGENTDTQYF,TGTGCCAGCGAAGGAGAAAACACAGATACGCAGTATTTT
-,-,TRBJ1-3,TRBV5-1,CASSLGEGKASGNTIYF,TGCGCCAGCAGCCTGGGTGAGGGGAAGGCTTCTGGAAACACCATATATTTT
-,-,TRBJ1-6,TRBV18,CASSPTQRGGDSPLHF,TGTGCCAGCTCACCCACTCAGCGGGGTGGGGATTCACCCCTCCACTTT
TRBD1,once,TRBJ1-2,TRBV10-3,CAIRQPGQGNYGYTF,TGTGCCATCAGGCAACCGGGACAGGGGAACTATGGCTACACCTTC
-,-,TRBJ1-2,TRBV4-3,CASSQMTAPQGGYTF,TGCGCCAGCAGCCAAATGACAGCCCCACAGGGTGGCTACACCTTC
-,-,TRBJ2-7,TRBV4-1,CASSHPSRGPYEQYF,TGCGCCAGCAGCCACCCTTCTCGGGGCCCGTACGAGCAGTACTTC
-,-,TRBJ1-6,TRBV29-1,CSVERRQVYSPLHF,TGCAGCGTTGAAAGGCGACAGGTTTATTCACCCCTCCACTTT
TRBD1,-,TRBJ2-7,TRBV5-1,CASSFPGTGRNEQYF,TGCGCCAGCAGCTTTCCCGGGACAGGGAGGAACGAGCAGTACTTC
-,-,TRBJ2-1,TRBV6-5,CASRLGWQNNEQFF,TGTGCCAGCAGGCTGGGATGGCAGAACAATGAGCAGTTCTTC
-,-,TRBJ2-1,TRBV4-1,CASSQILTSSRGDEQFF,TGCGCCAGCAGCCAAATACTGACTTCATCCCGAGGCGATGAGCAGTTCTTC
-,once,TRBJ1-5,TRBV5-1,CASSQDGHVNQPQHF,TGCGCCAGCAGCCAGGATGGACACGTAAATCAGCCCCAGCATTTT
-,-,TRBJ1-1,TRBV14,CASSQEVRRNTEAFF,TGTGCCAGCAGCCAAGAAGTTCGCAGGAACACTGAAGCTTTCTTT
TRBD1,-,TRBJ1-2,TRBV7-2,CASSLDQGVGSYTF,TGTGCCAGCAGCTTAGATCAGGGGGTCGGGAGCTACACCTTC
-,-,TRBJ2-3,TRBV6-5,CASSSLGVDTDTQYF,TGTGCCAGCAGCTCCCTGGGGGTGGACACAGATACGCAGTATTTT
-,-,TRBJ1-4,TRBV5-5,CASSSFGRVLADEKLFF,TGTGCCAGCAGCTCCTTTGGGCGGGTATTGGCAGATGAAAAACTGTTTTTT
-,-,TRBJ1-3,TRBV6-1,CASSEGPGNTIYF,TGTGCCAGCAGTGAAGGTCCAGGAAACACCATATATTTT
TRBD1,-,TRBJ2-7,TRBV7-3,CASSPRQGLYEQYF,TGTGCCAGCAGCCCCCGACAGGGCCTCTACGAGCAGTACTTC
TRBD1,-,TRBJ1-1,TRBV18,CASSMDRGNTEAFF,TGTGCCAGCTCTATGGACAGGGGAAACACTGAAGCTTTCTTT
-,-,TRBJ1-1,TRBV6-5,CATRGQLNTEAFF,TGTGCCACCCGAGGTCAGTTGAACACTGAAGCTTTCTTT
-,-,TRBJ2-1,TRBV5-5,CASSLLGEQFF,TGTGCCAGCAGCCTCTTGGGGGAGCAGTTCTTC
TRBD1,-,TRBJ1-2,TRBV25-1,CASGGTGWSNYGYTF,TGTGCCAGTGGCGGGACAGGATGGTCTAACTATGGCTACACCTTC
TRBD1,-,TRBJ2-2,TRBV6-5,CASSPPGQVSGELFF,TGTGCCAGCAGTCCACCGGGACAGGTATCCGGGGAGCTGTTTTTT